This record concerns one T cell receptor beta chain sequence. CDR1 and CDR2 from the germline V gene are LNHDA and SQIVND (reference sequence). The CDR3 extends over 18 amino acids. The trim removed 1 base at V and 3 bases at J, leaving 14 bases unmatched. This entry is derived from a study of PD-1 blockade in mismatch repair-deficient tumors. Data came from immunoSEQ multiplex PCR; TCRdb stores just in-frame clones and leaves some out. The table lists about 9,100 clones, 75% to 90% of them singletons. PCR or immunohistochemistry showed mismatch repair deficiency in every enrolled patient. TCR sequencing covered a few patients who responded to pembrolizumab.

V is TRBV19 and J is TRBJ2-7, with TRBD2 matching 8 bases. This clonotype was sampled from an adult with mismatch repair-deficient cancer. The sequencing used PBMCs, collected just under 47 weeks after starting pembrolizumab. Written as DNA, the CDR3 is TGTGCCAGTAGTATAGGTTCCGGGGGGGCGGGAGAGGGCTACGAGCAGTACTTC. This translates into CASSIGSGGAGEGYEQYF.